This note documents a single T cell receptor beta chain sequence. Its antigen is not identified. Sequencing used immunoSEQ multiplex PCR; TCRdb keeps in-frame clones, though not all of them. The data hold 650,000 to 750,000 clones, with 60% to 80% observed a single time. This specimen belongs to a study of shared clonotypes between healthy human individuals. Findings of the study overall: Generation probabilities were higher for clonotypes shared across all four sorted-subset donors than for unshared ones. Collection of samples was limited to blood; tissue repertoires likely differ. The study generally estimated greater richness for naive than memory subsets.

The CDR3 runs 14 residues. The germline CDR1 and CDR2 sequences are SGHNT and YENEEA. This clonotype originated in a woman younger than 45 in good health. Sequences were obtained from memory CD4+ T cells sorted from blood. Subset in this sample: CD45RA-negative fraction. V and J are TRBV11-3 and TRBJ2-5; TRBD1 matches 7 bases. The closer fit of TRBJ2-7 to the DNA end suggests the J call may be wrong. CDR3 nucleotides: TGTGCCAGCAGCTTAGACGGGACAGTGAACGAGCAGTACTTC. Its translation: CASSLDGTVNEQYF.